This T cell receptor beta chain is from a study of PD-1 blockade in classical Hodgkin lymphoma. Whole-study context: Each patient was given nivolumab 3 mg/kg through a vein every 2 weeks. Study findings and constraints: The diversity seen at baseline in complete responders resembled that of newly diagnosed patients. Baseline TCR diversity was reportedly lower in newly diagnosed patients than in healthy donors. It was reported as lower still in relapsed/refractory patients.

Comments on this clone: Its target is not known.

In every patient, relapse followed autologous stem cell transplantation, while exposure to brentuximab vedotin differed. Best outcomes ranged across complete response, partial response and progressive disease. The table came from immunoSEQ multiplex PCR; TCRdb's copy has only in-frame clones and leaves some out. The table lists more than 45,000 clones, around 93% of them singletons. The CDR3 consists of 13 residues. Germline V gene sequence: CDR1 SQVTM, CDR2 ANQGSEA. The V segment lost 7 bases and the J segment 2 bases; nucleotides outside the gene matches: 5. This clonotype was obtained from a human donor with classical Hodgkin lymphoma. V is TRBV29-1 and J is TRBJ2-7, with TRBD1 matching over 10 bases. This specimen consisted of peripheral blood mononuclear cells (PBMCs), obtained before the second cycle of nivolumab. The DNA of the CDR3 is TGCAGCGCGCGGGACAGGGGCCCCTACGAGCAGTACTTC. Encoded protein: CSARDRGPYEQYF.